This T cell receptor (beta chain) stems from a study of shared clonotypes between healthy human individuals. General observations from the study: Only blood samples were collected, and tissue repertoires likely differ.

Trimming cost V 5 bases and J 8 bases, with 18 bases left between them. Germline CDR1 and CDR2: LNHDA and SQIVND (reference sequence). The CDR3 contains 14 residues. Healthy HIV-negative adults without recent acute infections or vaccinations served as donors. As for this clone: What it binds is not known.

Splitting of each subset's genomic DNA was done evenly across several immunoSEQ plates. Generated by immunoSEQ multiplex PCR, the TCRdb table keeps only in-frame clones and is missing some. The repertoire has approximately 2.1 million clones, about 92% of them found once; the top ten carry about 0.37%. Sequencing was carried out using naive CD4+ T cells from PBMCs. The subset is: CD45RA+ positively selected. The source is a man aged 18 to 29 in good health. Some clones in this sample may be carry-over from other donors' samples. The rearrangement uses TRBV19 and TRBJ1-2; possible D gene TRBD1, 5 bases. Here the CDR3 DNA reads TGTGCCAGTAGTGACACGGGGGGGAACCCGGGCTACACCTTC. This gives the protein CASSDTGGNPGYTF. The full variable domain, in which reference TRBV19 and TRBJ1-2 provide the parts outside the CDR3, is DGGITQSPKYLFRKEGQNVTLSCEQNLNHDAMYWYRQDPGQGLRLIYYSQIVNDFQKGDIAEGYSVSREKKESFPLTVTSAQKNPTAFYLCASSDTGGNPGYTFGSGTRLTVV.